Each of the 30 T cell receptor beta chains below was sequenced from the same sample in a study of cytomegalovirus exposure and HLA in healthy donors. Amplification used 60 Vbeta primers and 13 Jbeta primers. Profiling relied on immunoSEQ multiplex PCR, and the TCRdb table lists in-frame clones only, not all of them. Here the sample spans about 130,000 clones, around 78% being singletons. The sample taken for sequencing was PBMCs. These receptors were obtained from a woman in her forties or fifties in good health and CMV-seronegative.

The chain recombines TRBV28 with TRBJ1-1, with 9 positions matching TRBD1. The CDR3 sequence is 15 residues long. The V and J ends lost 2 bases and 5 bases, in that order; junction bases with no gene match: 6. Germline V gene data show CDR1 as MDHEN and CDR2 as SYDVKM. CDR3 coding DNA: TGTGCCAGCAGTTTACCGGGGACAGGGAGGACTGAAGCTTTCTTT. It is translated as CASSLPGTGRTEAFF.

The rearrangement links TRBV6-1 to TRBJ2-6, with unresolved D. Germline CDR1 reads MNHNS; CDR2 reads SASEGT. With 3 bases removed from V and 0 bases from J, the gap between germline ends came to 6 bases. The CDR3 contains 15 residues. CDR3 loop: CASSESFSGANVLTF. CDR3 sequence (DNA): TGTGCCAGCAGTGAGTCTTTCTCTGGGGCCAACGTCCTGACTTTC.

The CDR3 is CASSPQGDEQFF. The CDR3 DNA is TGTGCCAGCAGCCCACAGGGCGATGAGCAGTTCTTC. This chain connects TRBV4-2 to TRBJ2-1; D perhaps matches TRBD1 (6 bases). The ends were cut back, 4 bases at V and 8 bases at J, with 9 bases in the middle. Germline loops: CDR1 LGHNA, CDR2 YNFKEQ. The CDR3 covers 12 residues.

The V gene is TRBV11-3, the J gene TRBJ2-7, with TRBD2 as a possible D gene (6 bases). CDR1 and CDR2 (germline): SGHNT, YENEEA. The V gene lost 4 bases and the J gene lost 6 bases, with 13 bases spanning the gap. The CDR3 has 13 amino acids. The CDR3, as DNA: TGTGCCAGCAGCTATGGACCCGGGGGCGAGCAGTACTTC. Protein: CASSYGPGGEQYF.

The chain has TRBV15 and TRBJ1-5; a weak D match, TRBD1 (6 bases). The CDR3 is 16 residues long. Trimming removed 0 bases at V and 7 bases at J, with 16 bases between. The germline CDR1 and CDR2 sequences are LNHNV and YYDKDF (reference sequence). CDR3 sequence reads: CATSRDSTQGNQPQHF. The DNA for the CDR3 is TGTGCCACCAGCAGAGATTCCACGCAGGGGAACCAGCCCCAGCATTTT.

The chain has TRBV18 and TRBJ2-3; tentatively, D is TRBD2 (6 bases). Germline V CDR1 and CDR2: KGHSH, LQKENI. Trimming pared 0 bases from V and 0 bases from J, leaving 13 bases between. This CDR3 has 17 amino acids. The CDR3 region is CASSPPIGLTSTDTQYF. The CDR3 nucleotides read TGTGCCAGCTCACCACCAATTGGACTAACTAGCACAGATACGCAGTATTTT.

V and J are TRBV18 and TRBJ2-7; the D gene is possibly TRBD1 (6 bases). This CDR3 contains 14 residues. Germline V lookup: CDR1 KGHSH, CDR2 LQKENI. V was clipped by 3 bases and J by 0 bases, with 9 bases between them. CDR3 amino acids: CASSPTGTSYEQYF. CDR3 bases: TGTGCCAGCTCACCTACAGGGACCTCCTACGAGCAGTACTTC.

The sample holds one count of this clone. This rearrangement joins TRBV28 to TRBJ2-1; 12 bases align to TRBD2. CDR3 length: 16 amino acids. The ends lost 4 bases at V and 4 bases at J; junction bases unmatched: 5. Germline CDR1 reads MDHEN; CDR2 reads SYDVKM. This chain's CDR3 is CASSSLAGGRYNEQFF. CDR3 bases: TGTGCCAGCAGTTCCCTAGCGGGAGGGAGGTACAATGAGCAGTTCTTC.

The chain joins TRBV7-2 to TRBJ1-2; D is unclear. Germline V gives CDR1 SGHTA, CDR2 FQGNSA. V was cut by 1 base and J by 3 bases, with 6 bases left in between. The CDR3 sequence is 13 residues long. CDR3 residues: CASSLDRDYGYTF. CDR3 nucleotides: TGTGCCAGCAGCTTAGACAGAGACTATGGCTACACCTTC.

This clone was observed a single time. This rearrangement joins TRBV6-6 to TRBJ2-3; 10 bases align to TRBD2. The V gene's germline CDR1 is MNHNY and CDR2 SVGAGI (reference sequence). The CDR3 is made up of 13 amino acids. Germline trimming cut 5 bases from V and 10 bases from J; bases unmatched to any gene: 6. CDR3 in amino acids: CASSPRTSGPQYF. The CDR3 DNA is TGTGCCAGCAGTCCCCGGACTAGCGGACCGCAGTATTTT.

The rearrangement uses TRBV19 and TRBJ2-3; D perhaps matches TRBD2 (7 bases). V was cut by 0 bases and J by 2 bases, with 12 bases left in between. The CDR3 runs to 16 residues. In germline, CDR1 is LNHDA, CDR2 SQIVND (reference sequence). This CDR3 reads CASSIDQRGHTDTQYF. CDR3 DNA sequence: TGTGCCAGTAGTATAGATCAGCGGGGACACACAGATACGCAGTATTTT.

CDR3 residues: CASSSLITGSEQFF. The CDR3 bases are TGTGCCAGCAGCTCTCTTATTACAGGGAGTGAGCAGTTCTTC. The chain has TRBV5-5 and TRBJ2-1, with a possible D match to TRBD1 (6 bases). V lost 3 bases, J lost 9 bases, and 16 bases lay in between. In germline, CDR1 is SGHKS, CDR2 YYEKEE (reference sequence). The CDR3 sequence is 14 residues long.

The chain combines TRBV10-3 with TRBJ1-2; D is uncertain. CDR1 and CDR2 from the germline V gene are ENHRY and SYGVKD. The CDR3 length is 11 residues. The V end lost 8 bases, the J end lost 3 bases, and 7 bases lay between the germline ends. In DNA form, the CDR3 reads TGTGCCATCCGGAGTGACTATGGCTACACCTTC. Its protein is CAIRSDYGYTF.

This clone was counted between two and nine times. CDR3 bases: TGTGCCAGCAGCTTAGATTGGGCAGGGGCTTCACCCTACGAGCAGTACGTC. Amino acids: CASSLDWAGASPYEQYV. This rearrangement joins TRBV7-8 to TRBJ2-7; tentatively, D is TRBD1 (6 bases). This CDR3 spans 17 amino acids. Germline CDR1 and CDR2: SGHVS and FQNEAQ. Trimming left V 1 base short and J 2 bases short, with 18 bases between.

V and J are TRBV28 and TRBJ1-5; D perhaps matches TRBD1 (6 bases). The V gene lost 6 bases and the J gene lost 7 bases, with 16 bases spanning the gap. This CDR3 region has 14 residues. Germline V CDR1 and CDR2: MDHEN, SYDVKM. The CDR3 region is CASSKDRFGQPQHF. Here the CDR3 DNA reads TGTGCCAGCAGCAAAGACAGGTTCGGGCAGCCCCAGCATTTT.

The chain joins TRBV9 to TRBJ2-3; possible D gene TRBD1, 6 bases. The CDR3 contains 14 residues. Germline V gene lookup returns CDR1 SGDLS and CDR2 YYNGEE. Trimming shortened V by 4 bases and J by 5 bases, and 14 bases separated the two germline ends. CDR3 sequence: CASSLSGRGDTQYF. Written as DNA, the CDR3 is TGTGCCAGCAGCCTCTCAGGCAGGGGAGATACGCAGTATTTT.

V is TRBV5-1 and J is TRBJ2-1; TRBD2 aligns across 13 bases. J gave up 8 bases and V 1 base, and 6 bases lay outside the gene matches. This CDR3 is built from 16 residues. CDR1 and CDR2 from the germline V gene are SGHRS and YFSETQ. In DNA form, the CDR3 reads TGCGCCAGCAGCTTGTTCCCGGGACTAGCGGGATATGAGCAGTTCTTC. This gives the protein CASSLFPGLAGYEQFF.

This clone was seen just once. The V and J genes are TRBV5-8 and TRBJ2-7; 8 bases agree with TRBD2. With V trimmed by 2 bases and J by 3 bases, 7 bases remained unmatched. Germline values: CDR1 SGHTS, CDR2 YDEGEE. The CDR3 contains 15 residues. CDR3 nucleotide sequence: TGTGCCAGCAGCTTCCAAGCGGGAGCCTTCTACGAGCAGTACTTC. This sequence encodes CASSFQAGAFYEQYF.

This chain connects TRBV28 to TRBJ1-5; 8 nucleotides align to TRBD1. The J segment lost 0 bases and the V segment lost 6 bases, leaving 4 bases of the junction unmatched. Germline values: CDR1 MDHEN, CDR2 SYDVKM. This CDR3 has 15 amino acids. The chain's CDR3 is CASRRQGNSNQPQHF. CDR3 coding DNA: TGTGCCAGCAGGCGACAGGGGAATAGCAATCAGCCCCAGCATTTT. The full variable domain, in which reference TRBV28 and TRBJ1-5 provide the parts outside the CDR3, is DVKVTQSSRYLVKRTGEKVFLECVQDMDHENMFWYRQDPGLGLRLIYFSYDVKMKEKGDIPEGYSVSREKKERFSLILESASTNQTSMYLCASRRQGNSNQPQHFGDGTRLSIL.

The chain joins TRBV19 to TRBJ2-5, with D perhaps matching TRBD1 (6 bases). The V gene lost 6 bases and the J gene lost 5 bases, with 16 bases spanning the gap. Germline V gene sequence: CDR1 LNHDA, CDR2 SQIVND (reference sequence). CDR3 length equals 14 residues. The DNA for the CDR3 is TGTGCCAGTAGGGGGGCCCGGGGATGGGAGACCCAGTACTTC. It encodes CASRGARGWETQYF.

The genes are TRBV5-1 and TRBJ2-2; a possible D gene is TRBD1 (5 bases). In germline, CDR1 is SGHRS, CDR2 YFSETQ. The CDR3 contains 14 residues. V lost 0 bases and J 6 bases, leaving 9 bases between the germline ends. CDR3: CASSLARASGELFF. In DNA form, the CDR3 reads TGCGCCAGCAGCTTGGCCAGGGCCTCCGGGGAGCTGTTTTTT.

The V and J genes are TRBV7-9 and TRBJ2-7; 12 positions match TRBD2. The CDR3 has 15 residues. Trimming cost V 4 bases and J 5 bases; bases outside gene matches: 6. The V gene's germline CDR1 is SEHNR and CDR2 FQNEAQ (reference sequence). The CDR3 loop is CASSSTSGRFHEQYF. The CDR3 coding sequence is TGTGCCAGCAGCTCTACTAGCGGGAGGTTCCACGAGCAGTACTTC.

This sequence joins TRBV15 and TRBJ1-5; D gene ambiguous. Germline V gene sequence: CDR1 LNHNV, CDR2 YYDKDF (reference sequence). The CDR3 runs 15 residues. Trimming took off 0 bases at V and 6 bases at J, with 12 bases between the two ends. CDR3 loop: CATSRDNERGQPQHF. CDR3 DNA sequence: TGTGCCACCAGCAGAGATAACGAAAGAGGTCAGCCCCAGCATTTT. The whole variable domain, filled in from reference TRBV15 and TRBJ1-5, reads DAMVIQNPRYQVTQFGKPVTLSCSQTLNHNVMYWYQQKSSQAPKLLFHYYDKDFNNEADTPDNFQSRRPNTSFCFLDIRSPGLGDTAMYLCATSRDNERGQPQHFGDGTRLSIL.

This chain links TRBV5-1 with TRBJ1-1; maybe TRBD1 (5 bases). The CDR3 covers 15 residues. V was shortened by 4 bases and J by 1 base, with 14 bases between the two germline ends. Germline V gene sequence: CDR1 SGHRS, CDR2 YFSETQ. The CDR3 region is CASSIAGLSNTEAFF. Written as DNA, the CDR3 is TGCGCCAGCAGCATCGCGGGACTTTCGAACACTGAAGCTTTCTTT.

V usage is TRBV19 and J usage is TRBJ1-5, with a weak D call TRBD1 (5 bases). Germline V gene data show CDR1 as LNHDA and CDR2 as SQIVND (reference sequence). The ends were cut back, 7 bases at V and 4 bases at J, with 17 bases in the middle. The CDR3 covers 15 residues. As DNA, the CDR3 is TGTGCCAGTAAAACAGGCGGGGCGGGGAATCAGCCCCAGCATTTT. This gives the protein CASKTGGAGNQPQHF.

V and J are TRBV5-6 and TRBJ2-5, with TRBD2 matching 7 bases. TRBJ2-7 explains the end of the DNA better; the J call may be wrong. Germline V lookup: CDR1 SGHDT, CDR2 YYEEEE. CDR3 size: 14 residues. CDR3 region: CASRTAGFSYEQYF. DNA for the CDR3: TGTGCCAGCAGGACAGCGGGATTCTCCTACGAGCAGTACTTC.

This clone showed up just once. The J gene is TRBJ1-1, the V gene TRBV29-1; tentatively, D is TRBD1 (6 bases). Trimming stripped 4 bases from V and 10 bases from J, with 16 bases between. Germline V gene sequence: CDR1 SQVTM, CDR2 ANQGSEA. The CDR3 has 12 amino acids. CDR3: CSVAQAGGVAFF. In DNA, the CDR3 is TGCAGCGTTGCACAGGCGGGGGGCGTAGCTTTCTTT.

The chain employs TRBV27 and TRBJ2-3, with unresolved D. CDR1 is MNHEY, CDR2 SMNVEV, per germline (reference sequence). Between the trimmed V and J ends, which lost 3 bases and 2 bases, there was a span of 9 bases. CDR3 length equals 14 residues. The chain's CDR3 is CASSFTWHTDTQYF. In nucleotides, the CDR3 is TGTGCCAGCAGTTTTACCTGGCACACAGATACGCAGTATTTT.

The rearrangement uses TRBV2 and TRBJ1-3; TRBD1 agrees at 9 bases. The CDR3 covers 15 residues. Germline V CDR1 and CDR2: SNHLY, FYNNEI. Trimming at V came to 3 bases and at J to 4 bases, leaving 4 bases not matched to a gene. CDR3 DNA sequence: TGTGCCAGCAGTGACGGACAGGGGTCCGGAAACACCATATATTTT. It is translated as CASSDGQGSGNTIYF.

The chain links TRBV10-3 to TRBJ1-4; D gene ambiguous. Germline CDR1 and CDR2: ENHRY and SYGVKD. Trimming removed 8 bases at V and 8 bases at J, with 21 bases between. There are 15 residues in the CDR3. The CDR3 nucleotides read TGTGCCATCCCGGCGCGGAGACCGGAGCAGGAAAAACTGTTTTTT. It specifies CAIPARRPEQEKLFF.